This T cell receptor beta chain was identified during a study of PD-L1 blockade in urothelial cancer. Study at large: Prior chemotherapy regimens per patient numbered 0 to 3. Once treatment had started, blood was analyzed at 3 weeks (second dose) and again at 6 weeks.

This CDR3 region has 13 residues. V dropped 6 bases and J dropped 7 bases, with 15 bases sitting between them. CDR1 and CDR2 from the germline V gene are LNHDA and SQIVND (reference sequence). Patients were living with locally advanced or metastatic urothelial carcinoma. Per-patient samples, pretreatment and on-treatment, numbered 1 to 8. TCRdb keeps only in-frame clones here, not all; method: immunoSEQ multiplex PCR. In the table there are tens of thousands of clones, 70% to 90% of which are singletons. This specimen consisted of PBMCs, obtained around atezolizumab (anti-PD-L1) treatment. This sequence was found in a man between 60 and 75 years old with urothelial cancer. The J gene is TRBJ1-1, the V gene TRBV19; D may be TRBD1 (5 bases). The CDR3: CASRPRQMDEAFF. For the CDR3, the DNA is TGTGCCAGTAGACCCCGACAGATGGATGAAGCTTTCTTT.